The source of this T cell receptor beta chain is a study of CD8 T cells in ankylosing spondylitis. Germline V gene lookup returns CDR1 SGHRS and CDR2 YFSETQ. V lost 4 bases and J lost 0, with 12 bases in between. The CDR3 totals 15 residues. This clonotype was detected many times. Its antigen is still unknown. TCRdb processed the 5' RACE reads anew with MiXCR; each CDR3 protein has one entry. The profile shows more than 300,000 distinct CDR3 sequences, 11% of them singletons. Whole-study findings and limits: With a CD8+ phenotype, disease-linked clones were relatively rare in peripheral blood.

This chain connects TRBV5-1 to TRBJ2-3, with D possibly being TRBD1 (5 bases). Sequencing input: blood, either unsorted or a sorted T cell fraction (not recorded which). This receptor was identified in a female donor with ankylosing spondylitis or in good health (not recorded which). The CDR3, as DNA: TGCGCCAGCAGCCTGGTGGGGCCGAGCACAGATACGCAGTATTTT. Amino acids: CASSLVGPSTDTQYF. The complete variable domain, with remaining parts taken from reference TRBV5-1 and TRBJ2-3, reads KAGVTQTPRYLIKTRGQQVTLSCSPISGHRSVSWYQQTPGQGLQFLFEYFSETQRNKGNFPGRFSGRQFSNSRSEMNVSTLELGDSALYLCASSLVGPSTDTQYFGPGTRLTVL.